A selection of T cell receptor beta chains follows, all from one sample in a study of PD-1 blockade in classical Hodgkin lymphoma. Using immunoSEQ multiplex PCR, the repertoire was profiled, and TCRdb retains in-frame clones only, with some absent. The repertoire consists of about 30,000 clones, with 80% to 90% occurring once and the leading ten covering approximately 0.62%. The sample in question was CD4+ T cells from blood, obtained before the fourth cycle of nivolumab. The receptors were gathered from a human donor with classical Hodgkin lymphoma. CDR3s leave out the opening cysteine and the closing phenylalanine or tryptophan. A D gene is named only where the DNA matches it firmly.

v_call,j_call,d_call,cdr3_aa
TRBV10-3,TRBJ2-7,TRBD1,AISESTGGLPYEQY
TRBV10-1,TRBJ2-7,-,ASSESGHNSYEQY
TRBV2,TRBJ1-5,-,ASSDKGRNQPQH
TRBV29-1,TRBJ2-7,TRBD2,SVGGYRTSGGSSLGEQY
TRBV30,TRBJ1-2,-,AWGGRAWSYGYT
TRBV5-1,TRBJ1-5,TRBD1,ASSEGQGMSQPQH
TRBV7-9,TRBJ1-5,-,ASSFLTQPQH
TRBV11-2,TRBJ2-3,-,ASSLVVFRSTDTQY
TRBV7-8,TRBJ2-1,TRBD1,ASSLERGQQF
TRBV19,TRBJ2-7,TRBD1,ASSYGTGLTYEQY
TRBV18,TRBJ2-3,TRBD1,ASSGQEQGAGDTQY
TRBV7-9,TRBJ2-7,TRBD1,ASSQTTGAVEQY
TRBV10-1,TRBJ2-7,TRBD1,ASSESRGQGYEQY
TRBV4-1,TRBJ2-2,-,ASSQVLEGPTNTGELF
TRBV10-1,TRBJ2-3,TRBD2,ASSEGDYTDTQY
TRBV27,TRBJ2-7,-,ASSLSGSYEQY
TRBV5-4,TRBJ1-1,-,ASREGPSAAEAF
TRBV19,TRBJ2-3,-,ASSKGFALANTQY
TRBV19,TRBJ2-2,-,ASSIVGGRAGELF
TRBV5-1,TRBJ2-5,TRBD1,ASSSSGGPGQETQY
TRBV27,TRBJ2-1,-,ASSFLGASYNEQF
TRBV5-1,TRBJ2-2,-,ASRLSVPNTGELF
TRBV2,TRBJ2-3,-,ASRRGGGDTQY
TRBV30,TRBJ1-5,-,AWRGGDGQPQH
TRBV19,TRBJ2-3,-,ASRARGVDTQY
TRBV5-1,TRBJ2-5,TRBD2,ASSLNTGTSGETQY
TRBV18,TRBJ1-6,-,ASSLSGYNSPLH
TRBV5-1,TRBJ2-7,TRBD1,ASRVRFGDRGNEQY
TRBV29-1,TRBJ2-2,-,SVGGLRGTGELF
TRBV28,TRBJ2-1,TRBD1,ASSRTGLPYNEQF
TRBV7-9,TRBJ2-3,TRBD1,ASCPGDSISDTQY
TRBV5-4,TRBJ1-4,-,ASSSGQSNEKLF
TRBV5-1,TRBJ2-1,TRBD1,ASTRDPGTGMAGMEQF
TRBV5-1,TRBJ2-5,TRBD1,ASSLGRGQSETQY
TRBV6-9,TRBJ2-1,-,ARTYHEQF
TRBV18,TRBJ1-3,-,ASSPGISGNTIY
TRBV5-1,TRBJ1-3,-,ASSLARTSTDTIY
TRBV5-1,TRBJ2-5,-,ASSLGQGMETQY
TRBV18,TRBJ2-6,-,ASSPPGGAGANVLT
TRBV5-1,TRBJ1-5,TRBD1,ASSLTGDSNQPQH
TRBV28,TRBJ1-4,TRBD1,ASISTGEVLF
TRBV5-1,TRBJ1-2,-,ASSLVTDSYGYT
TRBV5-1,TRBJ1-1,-,ASSQNSNTEAF
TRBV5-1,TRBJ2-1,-,ASSSWGGTDIFYNEQF
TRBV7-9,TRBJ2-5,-,ASRNGETQY
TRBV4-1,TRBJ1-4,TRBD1,ASSQEPFTTGPREKLF
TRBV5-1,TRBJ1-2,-,ASSLEVPNYGYT
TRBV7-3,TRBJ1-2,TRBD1,ASSPGQGYT
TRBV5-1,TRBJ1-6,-,ASRGQNNSPLH